This record concerns one TCR beta chain sequence. What it recognizes is unknown. This sample is part of a study of T cells in Graves' hyperthyroidism and ophthalmopathy. The cohort's ophthalmopathy patients, a group with duration under 3 months, had a Clinical Activity Score of at least 3 and a NOSPECS grade of at least 4. J was trimmed by 4 bases and V by 7 bases; bases with no gene match: 11. The CDR3 runs 17 residues. CDR1 is LNHDA, CDR2 SQIVND, per germline (reference sequence). The study's findings and limits: Appearing also in blood were most of the thyroid clonotypes expanded above 0.001. Ophthalmopathy got predicted by the model a median roughly 6.4 months before its onset. A model of 13 V-J features distinguished ophthalmopathy from stable hyperthyroidism.

Template material for amplifying TCR beta CDR3 regions consisted of RNA transcripts. Initially, a first-round RT-PCR of the TCR CDR3 employed the HTBI primer set. TCRdb passed the multiplex PCR reads through MiXCR, listing each CDR3 protein once. The table includes about 380,000 distinct CDR3 sequences, around a sixth detected once. The receptor was derived from a man in his late teens or twenties with Graves' ophthalmopathy. What was sequenced was blood. The V and J genes are TRBV19 and TRBJ2-6; 9 bases map to TRBD1. CDR3 coding DNA: TGTGCCAGTATGAGTGGGACAGGGTTGTCCGGGGCCAACGTCCTGACTTTC. This gives the protein CASMSGTGLSGANVLTF.